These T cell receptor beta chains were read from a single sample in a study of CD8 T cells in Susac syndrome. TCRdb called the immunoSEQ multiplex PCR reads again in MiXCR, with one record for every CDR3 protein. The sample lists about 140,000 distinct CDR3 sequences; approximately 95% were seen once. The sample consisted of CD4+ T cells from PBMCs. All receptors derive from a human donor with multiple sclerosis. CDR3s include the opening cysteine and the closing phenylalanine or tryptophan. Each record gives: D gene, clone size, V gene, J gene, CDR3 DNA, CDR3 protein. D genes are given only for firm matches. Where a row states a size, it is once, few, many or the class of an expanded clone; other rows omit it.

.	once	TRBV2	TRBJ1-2	TGTGCCAGCAGTGAAGAACAGGGCTCCTATGGCTACACCTTC	CASSEEQGSYGYTF
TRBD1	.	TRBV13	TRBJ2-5	TGTGCCAGCAGCGCGGACAGGGGATGGGAGACCCAGTACTTC	CASSADRGWETQYF
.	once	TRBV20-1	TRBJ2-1	TGCAGTGCTAGACGGACCTACAATGAGCAGTTCTTC	CSARRTYNEQFF
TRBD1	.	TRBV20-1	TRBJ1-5	TGCAGTGCGCTAGGGCCGACAGGGGATCAGCCCCAGCATTTT	CSALGPTGDQPQHF
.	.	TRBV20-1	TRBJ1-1	TGCAGTGCTAATGGTCAGGACCACACTGAAGCTTTCTTT	CSANGQDHTEAFF
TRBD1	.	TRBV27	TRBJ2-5	TGTGCCAGCAGTTCCGGGTCGACAGGGATTGAGACCCAGTACTTC	CASSSGSTGIETQYF
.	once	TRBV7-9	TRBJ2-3	TGTGCCAGCAGCTCTGATGCGGTAGATACGCAGTATTTT	CASSSDAVDTQYF
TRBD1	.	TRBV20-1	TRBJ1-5	TGCAGTGCTGCGACAGGGTCTACTCAGCCCCAGCATTTT	CSAATGSTQPQHF
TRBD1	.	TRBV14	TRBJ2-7	TGTGCCAGCAGCCAAATAACAGGGGCCTCCTACGAGCAGTACTTC	CASSQITGASYEQYF
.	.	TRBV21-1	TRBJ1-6	TGTGCGAGGAGGGAGGATGTTAAAGGAGCACCCCTCCACTTT	CARREDVKGAPLHF
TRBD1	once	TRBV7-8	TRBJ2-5	TGTGCCAGCAGCGTCGGGACAGGGGGGAGAAAGACCCAGTACTTC	CASSVGTGGRKTQYF
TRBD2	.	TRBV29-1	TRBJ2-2	TGCAGCGTTGCCGGCGCTAGCGGGAACACCGGGGAGCTGTTTTTT	CSVAGASGNTGELFF
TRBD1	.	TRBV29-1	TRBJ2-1	TGCAGCGTTGAGACAGGGTCCGACAATGAGCAGTTCTTC	CSVETGSDNEQFF
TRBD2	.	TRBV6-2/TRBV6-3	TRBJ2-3	TGTGCCAGCACTGAGCGGGGGGGAAGCACAGATACGCAGTATTTT	CASTERGGSTDTQYF
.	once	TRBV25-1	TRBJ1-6	TGTGCCAGTGGAGGGACCGTTTCACCCCTCCACTTT	CASGGTVSPLHF
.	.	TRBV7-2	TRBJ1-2	TGTGCCAGCAGCTTAGCGCGGTCAGGGGAGGGCTATGGCTACACCTTC	CASSLARSGEGYGYTF
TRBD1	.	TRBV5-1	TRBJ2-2	TGCGCCAGCAGTCGGACAGGGAAGGGCCCTAACACCGGGGAGCTGTTTTTT	CASSRTGKGPNTGELFF
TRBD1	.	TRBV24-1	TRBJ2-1	TGTGCCACCAGTGGGATGGGGACAGGGGTCTACAATGAGCAGTTCTTC	CATSGMGTGVYNEQFF
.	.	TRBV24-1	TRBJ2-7	TGTGCCACCAGTGACCCATCAGACAGCTACGAGCAGTACTTC	CATSDPSDSYEQYF
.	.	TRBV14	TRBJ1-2	TGTGCCAGCAGCCAAGATTCGACAGTAGCTAACTATGGCTACACCTTC	CASSQDSTVANYGYTF
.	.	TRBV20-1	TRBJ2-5	TGCAGTGCTAGTTACGGGAGTAAACAAGAGACCCAGTACTTC	CSASYGSKQETQYF
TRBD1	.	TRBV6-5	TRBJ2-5	TGTGCCAGCAGTTACATGGGGGGACAGGGGTCGAGGGAGACCCAGTACTTC	CASSYMGGQGSRETQYF
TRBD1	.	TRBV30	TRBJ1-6	TGTGCCTGGAGCAGGGACAGCCGCTCACCCCTCCACTTT	CAWSRDSRSPLHF
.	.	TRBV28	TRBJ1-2	TGTGCCAGCAATCCCCGCCCGGGAAGGCTCTTCACCTTC	CASNPRPGRLFTF
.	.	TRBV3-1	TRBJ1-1	TGTGCCAGCAGCCCCAAAGGGCAGCTGAACACTGAAGCTTTCTTT	CASSPKGQLNTEAFF
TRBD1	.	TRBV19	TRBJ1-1	TGTGCCAGTAGTCAAACGGACAGGGGGCAAGCTTTCTTT	CASSQTDRGQAFF
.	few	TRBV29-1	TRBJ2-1	TGCAGCGTTGGTCGGCGGGGCAATGAGCAGTTCTTC	CSVGRRGNEQFF
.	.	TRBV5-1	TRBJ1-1	TGCGCCAGCAGCTCGGGACTGAGGAACACTGAAGCTTTCTTT	CASSSGLRNTEAFF
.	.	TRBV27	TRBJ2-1	TGTGCCAGCAGTTTATATCCGGGCCAGGTCCCCTACAATGAGCAGTTCTTC	CASSLYPGQVPYNEQFF
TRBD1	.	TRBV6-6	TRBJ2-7	TGTGCCAGCAGATCCAATGGACAGGGTGAGGGGGAGCAGTACTTC	CASRSNGQGEGEQYF
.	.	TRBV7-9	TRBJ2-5	TGTGCCAGCAGCTTAGTGGGGCCCGAGACCCAGTACTTC	CASSLVGPETQYF
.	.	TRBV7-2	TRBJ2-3	TGTGCCAGCAGCTTAGCCCACACAGATACGCAGTATTTT	CASSLAHTDTQYF
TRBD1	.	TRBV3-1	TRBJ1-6	TGTGCCAGCAGCAGGACAGGGGACAATAATTCACCCCTCCACTTT	CASSRTGDNNSPLHF
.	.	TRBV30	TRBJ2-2	TGTGCCTGGAGCCACAACACCGGGGAGCTGTTTTTT	CAWSHNTGELFF
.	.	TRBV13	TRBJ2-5	TGTGCCAGCAGCTCCCGGAGCGGGGAGACCCAGTACTTC	CASSSRSGETQYF
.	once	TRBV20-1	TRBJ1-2	TGCAGTGCTCCTAGGCCCTACGGAAGGGGCTACACCTTC	CSAPRPYGRGYTF
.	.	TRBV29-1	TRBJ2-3	TGCAGCGTCGTCCCCTCCCCAGCGCCTACGCAGTATTTT	CSVVPSPAPTQYF
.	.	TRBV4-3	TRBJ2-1	TGCGCCAGCAGCCAAGGGCGGGACTTCGTAAGCTCCTACAATGAGCAGTTCTTC	CASSQGRDFVSSYNEQFF
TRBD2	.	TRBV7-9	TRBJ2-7	TGCGCCAGCAGCCATAGCGGGAGTCGCTACGAGCAGTACTTC	CASSHSGSRYEQYF
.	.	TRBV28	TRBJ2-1	TGTGCCAGCAGTCTCCGATGGGAGCAGTTCTTC	CASSLRWEQFF
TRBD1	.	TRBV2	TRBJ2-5	TGTGCCAGCAGTGAGAGACAGGGGGCCGGGGAGACCCAGTACTTC	CASSERQGAGETQYF
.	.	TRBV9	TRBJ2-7	TGTGCCAGCAGCGTAGGAACAGCTGGTTACGAGCAGTACTTC	CASSVGTAGYEQYF
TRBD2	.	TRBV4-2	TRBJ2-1	TGTGCCAGCAGCCAAGCACTAGCGAGGTCCTACAATGAGCAGTTCTTC	CASSQALARSYNEQFF
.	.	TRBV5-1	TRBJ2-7	TGCGCCAGCGGACCCACAGGGAAGTCCTACGAGCAGTACTTC	CASGPTGKSYEQYF
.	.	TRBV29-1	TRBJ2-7	TGCAGCGTTGGAGGTCTTTCCTACGAGCAGTACTTC	CSVGGLSYEQYF
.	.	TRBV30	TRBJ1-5	TGTGCCTGGAGTGTAGCAGCGGGTCAGCCCCAGCATTTT	CAWSVAAGQPQHF
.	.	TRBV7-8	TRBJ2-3	TGTGCCAGCAGCTTAGCGATAAGTACCCGGGCCCTGGGAGATACGCAGTATTTT	CASSLAISTRALGDTQYF